The next 28 T cell receptor beta chains were all read from a single sample in a study of HIV-infected patients and healthy controls (dated 2014 in TCRdb). The study collected follow-up blood from HIV-infected patients roughly three months, about 14 weeks, after antiretroviral therapy began. Since whole blood was used without any cell fractionation, the repertoire reflected all peripheral T cells in unsorted form. Library preparation was by 5' RACE. The sample was run on an Illumina MiSeq. Using SuperScript III with primers targeting the alpha and beta constant regions, around 500 ng of RNA was reverse transcribed. Separate alpha and beta chain libraries were made by chain-specific third strand synthesis with multiplexing indices. The public reads were quality trimmed at Q25 with fastp and then assembled into clones with MiXCR by TCRdb, keeping productive beta chains. Under each unique CDR3 protein, matching rows form one entry showing the most common genes and DNA. Present in this sample are 6,400 or so distinct CDR3 sequences, less than 11% of which were seen just once. Approximately 17% of the sample comes from the top ten.

Sequencing used blood, obtained during antiretroviral therapy. Receptors were obtained from an adult with HIV infection.

By proportion, this clonotype is medium-sized (0.01 to 0.1%). This chain links TRBV18 with TRBJ1-5; D possibly corresponds to TRBD1 (5 bases). Germline loops: CDR1 KGHSH, CDR2 LQKENI. The CDR3 is 19 amino acids. V was clipped by 2 bases and J by 9 bases, with 29 bases between them. CDR3 in DNA: TGTGCCAGCTCACCAAGGGCGATGGGGGGTAGGGCCGTTCCGGGGCCCCAGCATTTT. Protein sequence: CASSPRAMGGRAVPGPQHF.

This clonotype has just one count. The rearrangement uses TRBV29-1 and TRBJ2-1; the D gene is possibly TRBD1 (5 bases). CDR1 is SQVTM and CDR2 is ANQGSEA in the germline V gene. Trimming took 2 bases from V and 4 from J, leaving 12 bases between them. This CDR3 is 14 amino acids long. The DNA for the CDR3 is TGCAGCGTTGAAAGCCCACAGGATTACAATGAGCAGTTCTTC. Protein sequence: CSVESPQDYNEQFF.

The chain links TRBV12-3 or TRBV12-4 to TRBJ2-3, with TRBD1 as a possible D gene (5 bases). Trimming removed 6 bases at V and 6 bases at J, with 10 bases between. The CDR3 has 12 amino acids. DNA for the CDR3: TGTGCCAGCAGCCAAAACAGGGATACGCAGTATTTT. Translated, it gives CASSQNRDTQYF.

The table lists this clonotype with many counts. The V call is TRBV7-2, the J call TRBJ1-5; D unresolved. Trimming left V 4 bases short and J 6 bases short, with 7 bases between. The CDR3 is made up of 12 amino acids. CDR1 is SGHTA and CDR2 is FQGNSA in the germline V gene. The CDR3 sequence: CASSYQSQPQHF. Written as DNA, the CDR3 is TGTGCCAGCAGCTACCAAAGTCAGCCCCAGCATTTT.

This clonotype showed up just a few times. This chain connects TRBV24-1 to TRBJ1-5; D not resolved. CDR3 size: 14 residues. The germline V gene encodes CDR1 KGHDR and CDR2 SFDVKD. Trimming stripped 6 bases from V and 3 bases from J, with 11 bases between. The CDR3: CATSSGSHNQPQHF. CDR3 DNA sequence: TGTGCCACCAGTTCCGGCAGCCACAATCAGCCCCAGCATTTT.

This clonotype is judged medium-sized. The rearrangement joins TRBV4-1 to TRBJ1-3; D is unresolved. Looked up from germline, CDR1 is MGHRA and CDR2 is YSYEKL. The length of the CDR3 is 17 residues. The V end lost 0 bases, the J end lost 4 bases, and 16 bases lay between the germline ends. The CDR3 nucleotides are TGCGCCAGCAGCCAAGATTTTCTGGGGAGGCGCGGAAACACCATATATTTT. It translates to CASSQDFLGRRGNTIYF.

This clonotype was observed at least ten times. The chain combines TRBV6-6 with TRBJ1-4; D is ambiguous. The CDR3 totals 14 residues. CDR1 is MNHNY and CDR2 is SVGAGI in the germline V gene (reference sequence). V was clipped by 10 bases and J by 3 bases, with 15 bases between them. The CDR3: CATELGGANEKLFF. The CDR3 DNA is TGTGCCACCGAATTGGGTGGGGCTAATGAAAAACTGTTTTTT.

This clonotype is medium-sized in the sample. The chain links TRBV11-2 to TRBJ1-1; D is ambiguous. The CDR3 is made up of 14 amino acids. V lost 6 bases and J lost 1, with 12 bases in between. Germline V gene lookup returns CDR1 SGHAT and CDR2 FQNNGV. DNA for the CDR3: TGTGCCAGCAGTCCCAAGATTACGAACACTGAAGCTTTCTTT. Protein: CASSPKITNTEAFF.

This chain uses TRBV27 with TRBJ2-5, with D perhaps TRBD2 (7 bases). CDR1 is MNHEY and CDR2 is SMNVEV in the germline V gene (reference sequence). Trimming pared 1 base from V and 5 bases from J, leaving 17 bases between. The CDR3 contains 16 residues. The CDR3 bases are TGTGCCAGCAGTTTATACCGCCAAGGGGGGGGTGAGACCCAGTACTTC. Amino acid sequence: CASSLYRQGGGETQYF.

The chain links TRBV15 to TRBJ2-3, with D possibly matching TRBD2 (6 bases). Germline values: CDR1 LNHNV, CDR2 YYDKDF (reference sequence). V was trimmed by 0 bases and J by 11 bases, leaving 18 bases between them. There are 15 residues in the CDR3. In DNA, the CDR3 is TGTGCCACCAGCAGAGAAGGGTCGGGGAGCGGGCGGCAGTATTTT. This sequence encodes CATSREGSGSGRQYF.

This clonotype appeared many times. The rearrangement links TRBV20-1 to TRBJ2-7; D is unresolved. Trimming took 0 bases from V and 6 from J, leaving 9 bases between them. CDR3 length equals 12 residues. In germline, CDR1 is DFQATT, CDR2 SNEGSKA (reference sequence). The CDR3 DNA reads TGCAGTGCTAGAGATTTGACACCCGAGCAGTACTTC. Its protein product is CSARDLTPEQYF.

By proportion, this clonotype is medium-sized (0.01 to 0.1%). The J gene is TRBJ1-5, the V gene TRBV11-2; D not certain. The CDR3 contains 12 residues. Germline CDR1 and CDR2: SGHAT and FQNNGV. Trimming cost V 5 bases and J 6 bases, with 8 bases left between them. The DNA for the CDR3 is TGTGCCAGCAGCCTCCCTAGTCAGCCCCAGCATTTT. It specifies CASSLPSQPQHF.

This clonotype rates as medium-sized. The genes are TRBV5-5 and TRBJ2-7, with D hard to call. The CDR3 runs 12 residues. Germline loops: CDR1 SGHKS, CDR2 YYEKEE (reference sequence). Trimming took off 4 bases at V and 6 bases at J, with 11 bases between the two ends. The chain's CDR3 is CASSLVASEQYF. In DNA, the CDR3 is TGTGCCAGCAGCCTAGTGGCGTCCGAGCAGTACTTC.

By frequency in the sample, this clonotype is medium-sized. This chain joins TRBV12-3 or TRBV12-4 and TRBJ1-3; D is ambiguous. This CDR3 spans 11 amino acids. Trimming cost V 4 bases and J 3 bases, with 1 base left between them. The CDR3 coding sequence is TGTGCCAGCAGTTATGGAAACACCATATATTTT. Translating it yields CASSYGNTIYF.

This clonotype was found many times. V and J are TRBV7-9 and TRBJ2-4, with 10 bases lining up with TRBD1. J lost 0 bases, V lost 5 bases, and 10 bases had no gene match. The CDR3 has 18 amino acids. Per germline, CDR1 SEHNR and CDR2 FQNEAQ (reference sequence). The CDR3 loop reads CASSTGQGKELAKNIQYF. CDR3 sequence (DNA): TGTGCCAGCAGCACGGGACAGGGGAAAGAACTAGCCAAAAACATTCAGTACTTC. Complete variable domain (other parts from reference TRBV7-9 and TRBJ2-4): DTGVSQNPRHKITKRGQNVTFRCDPISEHNRLYWYRQTLGQGPEFLTYFQNEAQLEKSRLLSDRFSAERPKGSFSTLEIQRTEQGDSAMYLCASSTGQGKELAKNIQYFGAGTRLSVL.

By sample share, this clonotype is medium-sized. The V and J genes are TRBV12-3 or TRBV12-4 and TRBJ1-1; D unclear. The CDR3 contains 12 residues. The V end lost 2 bases, the J end lost 10 bases, and 11 bases lay between the germline ends. CDR3 DNA: TGTGCCAGCAGTTTACAACAGCACGGAGCTTTCTTT. It codes for CASSLQQHGAFF.

This clonotype is classed as medium-sized. V is TRBV20-1 and J is TRBJ2-1; 7 bases map to TRBD1. Germline trimming cut 5 bases from V and 9 bases from J; bases unmatched to any gene: 7. This CDR3 has 12 residues. Germline V gene data show CDR1 as DFQATT and CDR2 as SNEGSKA (reference sequence). CDR3 region: CSAATGEREQFF. In nucleotides, the CDR3 is TGCAGTGCTGCAACAGGGGAACGTGAGCAGTTCTTC.

By proportion, this clonotype is medium-sized. V usage is TRBV5-1 and J usage is TRBJ2-7; D not resolved. The V gene's germline CDR1 is SGHRS and CDR2 YFSETQ. Trimming took off 2 bases at V and 3 bases at J, with 12 bases between the two ends. This CDR3 is built from 14 residues. Written as DNA, the CDR3 is TGCGCCAGCAGCTTCCAAGGAACGGGCTACGAGCAGTACTTC. Its protein is CASSFQGTGYEQYF.

This clonotype was seen repeatedly, ten times or more. The chain carries TRBV6-5 and TRBJ1-2; a possible D gene is TRBD1 (5 bases). This CDR3 region has 13 residues. Trimming took off 5 bases at V and 5 bases at J, with 12 bases between the two ends. The V gene's germline CDR1 is MNHEY and CDR2 SVGAGI. The DNA for the CDR3 is TGTGCCAGCAGTAACGGGGCCACTTATGGCTACACCTTC. Protein sequence: CASSNGATYGYTF.

This clonotype rates as medium-sized. The junction differs from germline at one of its ends, possibly a read error. The chain carries TRBV6-1 and TRBJ2-7, with D tentatively TRBD2 (6 bases). CDR1 MNHNS and CDR2 SASEGT come from the germline V gene. This CDR3 region has 12 residues. Here the CDR3 reads CASSEGRRGEDF. For the CDR3, the DNA is TGTGCCAGCAGTGAAGGAAGGCGGGGAGAAGACTTC.

Sample share makes this clonotype medium-sized. The V gene is TRBV11-2, the J gene TRBJ2-2; D gene ambiguous. The CDR3 length is 12 residues. The V gene's germline CDR1 is SGHAT and CDR2 FQNNGV. V was cut by 3 bases and J by 1 base, with 0 bases left in between. The CDR3 loop is CASSLNTGELFF. In DNA, the CDR3 is TGTGCCAGCAGCTTGAACACCGGGGAGCTGTTTTTT.

In its sample, this clonotype is medium-sized (0.01 to 0.1%). This chain links TRBV3-1 with TRBJ2-5; D is ambiguous. CDR1 and CDR2 from the germline V gene are LGHDT and YNNKEL (reference sequence). There are 12 residues in the CDR3. V shed 5 bases and J shed 4 bases, with 8 bases lying between them. CDR3 in DNA: TGTGCCAGCAGCGCACACGGAGAGACCCAGTACTTC. Its protein product is CASSAHGETQYF.

Relative to its sample, this clonotype is medium-sized. The rearrangement links TRBV29-1 to TRBJ2-1, with a possible D match to TRBD1 (7 bases). The germline V and J ends were trimmed by 5 bases and 10 bases, with 12 bases remaining between them. The CDR3 loop spans 11 amino acids. CDR1 and CDR2 (germline): SQVTM, ANQGSEA. CDR3 DNA sequence: TGCAGCGTTCAGGGGGGTGGCGAGCAGTTCTTC. Protein product: CSVQGGGEQFF.

By its share, this clonotype is medium-sized (0.01 to 0.1%). V usage is TRBV6-1 and J usage is TRBJ2-3; 9 positions match TRBD1. Germline V lookup: CDR1 MNHNS, CDR2 SASEGT. V trimming: 4 bases; J trimming: 1 base; junction bases outside the gene matches: 6. This CDR3 region has 16 residues. CDR3 sequence reads: CASSADRGRGTDTQYF. The CDR3 bases are TGTGCCAGCAGTGCGGACAGGGGCCGGGGCACAGATACGCAGTATTTT.

The chain is built from TRBV12-3 or TRBV12-4 and TRBJ1-5; D gene unclear. V was trimmed by 3 bases and J by 0 bases, leaving 9 bases between them. The CDR3 extends over 15 amino acids. The CDR3 reads CASSFNSNSNQPQHF. CDR3 in DNA: TGTGCCAGCAGTTTTAATAGTAATAGCAATCAGCCCCAGCATTTT.

This chain joins TRBV19 and TRBJ1-5; D call uncertain. The CDR3 consists of 14 residues. Trimming took off 7 bases at V and 9 bases at J, with 19 bases between the two ends. Germline V gene lookup returns CDR1 LNHDA and CDR2 SQIVND (reference sequence). The CDR3 nucleotides read TGTGCCAGTATGGACCTAGGTACCCAGAGGCCCCAGCATTTT. This sequence encodes CASMDLGTQRPQHF.

On this clonotype itself: Being one base from a much bigger clone, this may be a read error. The rearrangement joins TRBV3-1 to TRBJ1-1; D ambiguous. The CDR3 length is 15 residues. Germline V CDR1 and CDR2: LGHDT, YNNKEL (reference sequence). In DNA, the CDR3 is TGTTCCAGCAGCCAAGGCTCCCGGAGGAACACTGAAGCTTTCTTT. It specifies CSSSQGSRRNTEAFF.

In its sample, this clonotype ranks as medium-sized (0.01 to 0.1%). J is TRBJ2-5 and V is TRBV18; D unclear. V was trimmed by 3 bases and J by 3 bases, leaving 8 bases between them. This CDR3 is 13 amino acids long. CDR1 and CDR2 from the germline V gene are KGHSH and LQKENI. CDR3 region: CASSPSLEETQYF. The CDR3 DNA follows: TGTGCCAGCTCACCTAGTCTCGAAGAGACCCAGTACTTC.